A single sample gave rise to the 21 T cell receptor beta chains below, sequenced in a study of shared clonotypes between healthy human individuals. Profiled with immunoSEQ multiplex PCR; TCRdb holds only in-frame clones, not every one. The sample lists over a million clones, around 78% occurring once. Source material: memory CD4+ T cells from PBMCs. Subset denoted: CD45RA-negative fraction. The origin of the receptors is a man aged 18 to 30 in good health. Some clones in this sample may be carry-over from other donors' samples.

This clone has a count of ten or more. The chain's CDR3 is CASSLVGAGKVAFF. In nucleotides, the CDR3 is TGCGCCAGCAGCTTAGTCGGGGCCGGAAAAGTCGCTTTCTTT. V usage is TRBV5-1 and J usage is TRBJ1-1; possibly TRBD1 for D (5 bases). Germline CDR1 reads SGHRS; CDR2 reads YFSETQ. This CDR3 has 14 amino acids. V shed 2 bases and J shed 11 bases, with 19 bases lying between them. The full variable domain, in which reference TRBV5-1 and TRBJ1-1 provide the parts outside the CDR3, is KAGVTQTPRYLIKTRGQQVTLSCSPISGHRSVSWYQQTPGQGLQFLFEYFSETQRNKGNFPGRFSGRQFSNSRSEMNVSTLELGDSALYLCASSLVGAGKVAFFGQGTRLTVV.

Note on this clone: At the DNA level, this CDR3 is encoded by other sequences in the same sample as well. CDR3 DNA: TGTGCCAGCAGGTTGAATGAAAAACTGTTTTTT. Translation: CASRLNEKLFF. V gene TRBV28 combines with J gene TRBJ1-4; D is unclear. This CDR3 is built from 11 residues. Germline loops: CDR1 MDHEN, CDR2 SYDVKM. Trimming took 6 bases from V and 5 from J, leaving 4 bases between them. Full variable domain (missing parts from reference TRBV28 and TRBJ1-4): DVKVTQSSRYLVKRTGEKVFLECVQDMDHENMFWYRQDPGLGLRLIYFSYDVKMKEKGDIPEGYSVSREKKERFSLILESASTNQTSMYLCASRLNEKLFFGSGTQLSVL.

The J gene is TRBJ2-5, the V gene TRBV7-2, with D possibly matching TRBD1 (6 bases). Germline V gene data show CDR1 as SGHTA and CDR2 as FQGNSA. This CDR3 contains 13 residues. V was clipped by 5 bases and J by 5 bases, with 12 bases between them. The DNA for the CDR3 is TGTGCCAGCAGCCGGGGACAAGAGGAGACCCAGTACTTC. Amino acid sequence: CASSRGQEETQYF.

V is TRBV2 and J is TRBJ2-7; 9 bases align to TRBD1. This CDR3 comprises 14 residues. Trimming cost V 7 bases and J 6 bases; bases outside gene matches: 10. Germline V gives CDR1 SNHLY, CDR2 FYNNEI. The CDR3 DNA sequence: TGTGCCAGCACCCGGGACAGGGCCCCTCTCGAGCAGTACTTC. It translates to CASTRDRAPLEQYF.

Only a few counts were recorded for this clone. The rearrangement uses TRBV7-2 and TRBJ1-3; maybe TRBD1 (5 bases). CDR3 length: 16 residues. V dropped 5 bases and J dropped 3 bases, with 17 bases sitting between them. From germline, CDR1 is SGHTA and CDR2 FQGNSA. CDR3 residues: CASSLGAKALGNTIYF. The CDR3 nucleotides read TGTGCCAGCAGCCTAGGGGCCAAGGCCCTTGGAAACACCATATATTTT.

The chain is built from TRBV4-1 and TRBJ1-2; 7 bases map to TRBD1. The V gene's germline CDR1 is MGHRA and CDR2 YSYEKL. The CDR3 is 17 residues long. The J segment lost 5 bases and the V segment lost 1 base, leaving 13 bases of the junction unmatched. CDR3 nucleotides: TGCGCCAGCAGCCAAGGCCAGAGGACAGGCAGGATGTATGGCTACACCTTC. This encodes CASSQGQRTGRMYGYTF.

V gene TRBV5-6 combines with J gene TRBJ1-1, with a weak D call TRBD1 (6 bases). The V gene lost 4 bases and the J gene lost 1 base, with 11 bases spanning the gap. Germline lookup yields CDR1 SGHDT and CDR2 YYEEEE. The CDR3 loop spans 14 amino acids. CDR3 amino acids: CASSHGGANTEAFF. The DNA for the CDR3 is TGTGCCAGCAGCCACGGGGGGGCGAACACTGAAGCTTTCTTT.

V and J are TRBV7-9 and TRBJ2-1; 9 nucleotides agree with TRBD2. The CDR3 sequence is 16 residues long. CDR1 is SEHNR, CDR2 FQNEAQ, per germline (reference sequence). Unmatched junction bases numbered 15, after V lost 5 bases and J lost 10 bases. The CDR3 DNA reads TGTGCCAGCAGCCCCAGTGGCGGGAGGGCCAATACGGAGCAGTTCTTC. This encodes CASSPSGGRANTEQFF.

In its sample, this clone was seen a few times. The V call is TRBV7-2, the J call TRBJ1-2, with D possibly being TRBD1 (5 bases). From germline, CDR1 is SGHTA and CDR2 FQGNSA. This CDR3 spans 14 amino acids. Trimming took 6 bases from V and 0 from J, leaving 11 bases between them. CDR3: CASSPQGSNYGYTF. The CDR3 bases are TGTGCCAGCAGTCCCCAGGGCTCTAACTATGGCTACACCTTC.

The count of this clone is one. V is TRBV9 and J is TRBJ1-4, with a tentative D call TRBD1 (6 bases). This CDR3 has 17 residues. V shed 4 bases and J shed 0 bases, with 16 bases lying between them. Germline-derived CDR1 and CDR2 are SGDLS and YYNGEE. CDR3 bases: TGTGCCAGCAGCCCGCGGGACATACGCTCAACTAATGAAAAACTGTTTTTT. It translates to CASSPRDIRSTNEKLFF. The variable domain in full, completed from reference TRBV9 and TRBJ1-4, reads DSGVTQTPKHLITATGQRVTLRCSPRSGDLSVYWYQQSLDQGLQFLIQYYNGEERAKGNILERFSAQQFPDLHSELNLSSLELGDSALYFCASSPRDIRSTNEKLFFGSGTQLSVL.

This clone showed up just a few times. The chain carries TRBV5-4 and TRBJ2-3; D is uncertain. The CDR3 has 15 amino acids. Germline CDR1 SGHNT, CDR2 YYREEE (reference sequence). V dropped 4 bases and J dropped 6 bases, with 18 bases sitting between them. The CDR3 reads CASSTGPTREDTQYF. In DNA form, the CDR3 reads TGTGCCAGCAGCACCGGACCAACGCGAGAGGATACGCAGTATTTT.

CDR3 nucleotides: TGTGCCAGCAGTTTAGGGGGACAGGGCTCGTCTGGCTACACCTTC. Translation: CASSLGGQGSSGYTF. This chain uses TRBV28 with TRBJ1-2, with 9 bases that match TRBD1. Germline CDR1 reads MDHEN; CDR2 reads SYDVKM. There are 15 residues in the CDR3. The V segment lost 2 bases and the J segment 7 bases; nucleotides outside the gene matches: 8.

This clone was seen a single time. The V call is TRBV4-3, the J call TRBJ1-4; 7 nucleotides match TRBD1. Germline-derived CDR1 and CDR2 are LGHNA and YSLEER. The V gene end was trimmed by 4 bases and the J gene end by 5 bases; junction bases not matched to a gene: 7. The CDR3 spans 15 residues. CDR3: CASSRWTGLNEKLFF. Here the CDR3 DNA reads TGCGCCAGCAGCCGATGGACAGGCCTGAATGAAAAACTGTTTTTT.

The J gene is TRBJ1-1, the V gene TRBV25-1, with 10 bases identical to TRBD1. V trimming: 6 bases; J trimming: 4 bases; junction bases outside the gene matches: 5. This CDR3 has 14 residues. CDR1 is MGHDK and CDR2 is SYGVNS in the germline V gene. The CDR3: CASRTGGSGTEAFF. Here the CDR3 DNA reads TGTGCCAGCAGGACAGGGGGCTCGGGCACTGAAGCTTTCTTT. Based on the CDR3 plus reference TRBV25-1 and TRBJ1-1, the full variable domain is EADIYQTPRYLVIGTGKKITLECSQTMGHDKMYWYQQDPGMELHLIHYSYGVNSTEKGDLSSESTVSRIRTEHFPLTLESARPSHTSQYLCASRTGGSGTEAFFGQGTRLTVV.

This clone showed up just once. The chain links TRBV19 to TRBJ2-7, with 7 bases that match TRBD1. Germline-derived CDR1 and CDR2 are LNHDA and SQIVND (reference sequence). The J segment lost 4 bases and the V segment lost 5 bases, leaving 11 bases of the junction unmatched. The CDR3 is 15 amino acids. The CDR3 loop is CASSAPGQIRYEQYF. The CDR3 DNA reads TGTGCCAGTAGTGCACCGGGACAGATACGATACGAGCAGTACTTC. Combining the CDR3 with reference TRBV19 and TRBJ2-7 gives the whole variable domain DGGITQSPKYLFRKEGQNVTLSCEQNLNHDAMYWYRQDPGQGLRLIYYSQIVNDFQKGDIAEGYSVSREKKESFPLTVTSAQKNPTAFYLCASSAPGQIRYEQYFGPGTRLTVT.

This chain uses TRBV5-4 with TRBJ2-7; D gene unclear. CDR3 length: 12 residues. Deletions cut 4 bases from V and 4 bases from J, with 9 bases between. The germline V gene has CDR1 SGHNT and CDR2 YYREEE (reference sequence). CDR3 sequence: CASSRYGYEQYF. CDR3 nucleotides: TGTGCCAGCAGCCGCTACGGGTACGAGCAGTACTTC.

The sample holds one count of this clone. V gene TRBV7-8 combines with J gene TRBJ2-2; 9 bases match TRBD2. This CDR3 has 15 amino acids. Germline CDR1 and CDR2: SGHVS and FQNEAQ. V lost 3 bases to trimming and J lost 2 bases; unmatched junction nucleotides: 1. The CDR3: CASSLREGNTGELFF. The CDR3 region has the DNA TGTGCCAGCAGCTTGCGGGAGGGAAACACCGGGGAGCTGTTTTTT. The full variable domain, completed using reference TRBV7-8 and TRBJ2-2, is GAGVSQSPRYKVAKRGQDVALRCDPISGHVSLFWYQQALGQGPEFLTYFQNEAQLDKSGLPSDRFFAERPEGSVSTLKIQRTQQEDSAVYLCASSLREGNTGELFFGEGSRLTVL.

The chain has TRBV27 and TRBJ1-1; D remains ambiguous. Trimming left V 5 bases short and J 2 bases short, with 12 bases between. The CDR3 spans 14 residues. Germline-derived CDR1 and CDR2 are MNHEY and SMNVEV (reference sequence). This chain's CDR3 is CASSPLLGNTEAFF. In DNA form, the CDR3 reads TGTGCCAGCAGTCCCCTGTTGGGCAACACTGAAGCTTTCTTT.

The V call is TRBV28, the J call TRBJ1-3; weak D call: TRBD1 (6 bases). Trimming pared 3 bases from V and 4 bases from J, leaving 13 bases between. This CDR3 comprises 15 residues. CDR1 is MDHEN, CDR2 SYDVKM, per germline. CDR3: CASSLQGLGGNTIYF. CDR3 DNA: TGTGCCAGCAGTTTGCAGGGGCTAGGGGGAAACACCATATATTTT.

This clone was seen a single time. Different DNA sequences within this sample yield the same CDR3. The J gene is TRBJ2-1, the V gene TRBV30, with D possibly being TRBD2 (6 bases). Trimming took 2 bases from V and 4 from J, leaving 12 bases between them. The CDR3 length is 14 residues. Germline CDR1 reads GTSNPN; CDR2 reads SVGIG (reference sequence). The CDR3 DNA reads as TGTGCCTGGAGTCCCGGGAGTTCGTACAATGAGCAGTTCTTC. Translated, it gives CAWSPGSSYNEQFF. The full variable domain, in which reference TRBV30 and TRBJ2-1 provide the parts outside the CDR3, is SQTIHQWPATLVQPVGSPLSLECTVEGTSNPNLYWYRQAAGRGLQLLFYSVGIGQISSEVPQNLSASRPQDRQFILSSKKLLLSDSGFYLCAWSPGSSYNEQFFGPGTRLTVL.

This rearrangement joins TRBV30 to TRBJ2-6; possibly TRBD2 for D (5 bases). Germline-derived CDR1 and CDR2 are GTSNPN and SVGIG (reference sequence). V lost 2 bases to trimming and J lost 0 bases, with 11 bases between them. The CDR3 has 16 amino acids. CDR3: CAWSSGRFSGANVLTF. The CDR3 DNA reads TGTGCCTGGAGTAGCGGACGTTTCTCTGGGGCCAACGTCCTGACTTTC.